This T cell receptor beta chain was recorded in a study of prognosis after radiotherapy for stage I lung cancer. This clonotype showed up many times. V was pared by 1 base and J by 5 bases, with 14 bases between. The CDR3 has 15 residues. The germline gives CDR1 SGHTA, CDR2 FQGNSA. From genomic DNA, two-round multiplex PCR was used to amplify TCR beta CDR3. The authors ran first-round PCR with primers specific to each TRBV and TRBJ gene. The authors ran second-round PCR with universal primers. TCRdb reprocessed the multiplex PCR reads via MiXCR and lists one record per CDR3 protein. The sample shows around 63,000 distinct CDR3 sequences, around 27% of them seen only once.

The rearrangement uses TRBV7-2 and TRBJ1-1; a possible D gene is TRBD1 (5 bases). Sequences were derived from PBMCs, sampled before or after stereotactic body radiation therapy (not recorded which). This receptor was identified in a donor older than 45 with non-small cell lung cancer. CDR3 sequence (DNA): TGTGCCAGCAGCTTAGTGAAAGGGGTATGGACTGAAGCTTTCTTT. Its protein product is CASSLVKGVWTEAFF.